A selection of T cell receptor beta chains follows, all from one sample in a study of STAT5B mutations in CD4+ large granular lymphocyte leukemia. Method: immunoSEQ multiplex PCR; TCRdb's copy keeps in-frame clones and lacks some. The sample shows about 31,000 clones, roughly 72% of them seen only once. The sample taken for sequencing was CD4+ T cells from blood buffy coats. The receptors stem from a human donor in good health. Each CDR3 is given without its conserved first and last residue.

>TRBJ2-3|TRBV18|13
ASSPRQAATDTQY
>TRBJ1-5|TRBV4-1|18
ASSHRIRGRDPYEFQPQH
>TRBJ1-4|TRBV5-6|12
ASSFGAYNEKLF
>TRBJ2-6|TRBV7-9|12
ASTEGTGANVLT
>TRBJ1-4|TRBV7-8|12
AVSGRGPNEKLF
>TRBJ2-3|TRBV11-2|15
ASSLEGTNPSTDTQY
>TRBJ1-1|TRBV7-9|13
ASSPTGAVSTEAF
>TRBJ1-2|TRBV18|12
ASSPEAIGYGYT
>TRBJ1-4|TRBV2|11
ASQGTTNEKLF
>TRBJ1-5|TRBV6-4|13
ASSETGPSNQPQH
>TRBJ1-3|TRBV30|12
AWSGPLSGNTIY
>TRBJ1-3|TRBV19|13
ASSIGGRSGNTIY
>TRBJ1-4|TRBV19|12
ASSNTGEDEKLF
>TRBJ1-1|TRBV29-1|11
SVEVGGTTEAF
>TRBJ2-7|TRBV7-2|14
ASSLTGGYPTYEQY
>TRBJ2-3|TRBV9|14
ASSVAGRGGQDTQY
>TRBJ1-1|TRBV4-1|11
ASSQTPDNRAF
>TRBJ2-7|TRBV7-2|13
ASSLDGTGAGEQY
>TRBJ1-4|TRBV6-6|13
ASRYQGQMSEKLF
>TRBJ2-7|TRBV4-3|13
ASSQEAGRFYEQY
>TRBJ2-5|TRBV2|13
ASSDQQGALETQY
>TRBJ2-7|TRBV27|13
ASSQGTGGSYEQY
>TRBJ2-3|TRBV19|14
ASSIAGTGSTDTQY
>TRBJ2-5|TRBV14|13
ASSHLRTIPETQY
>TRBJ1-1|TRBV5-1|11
ASSLNPNTEAF
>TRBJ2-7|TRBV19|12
ASSIRDRPYEQY
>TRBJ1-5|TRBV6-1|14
ASSDVMILSNQPQH
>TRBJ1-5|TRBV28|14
ASRPPTGDSNQPQH
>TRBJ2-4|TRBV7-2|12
ASSPGGGGNIQY
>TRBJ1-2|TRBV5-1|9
ANKEGDGYT
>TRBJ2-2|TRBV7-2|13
ASSLGLANTGELF
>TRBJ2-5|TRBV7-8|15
ASSLQTGGRLRETQY
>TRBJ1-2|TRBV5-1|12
ASSLVGDSDGYT
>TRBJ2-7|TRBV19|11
ASSTGGGGEQY
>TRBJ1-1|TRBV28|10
ASSLGGREAF
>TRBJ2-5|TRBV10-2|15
ASSRRTSGGRQETQY
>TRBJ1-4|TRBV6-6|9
ASRRLEKLF
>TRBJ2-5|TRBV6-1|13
ASSFGTGARETQY
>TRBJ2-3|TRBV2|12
ASNPGGSADTQY
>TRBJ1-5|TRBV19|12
ASRMGYSNQPQH
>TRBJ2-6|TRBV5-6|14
ASSLGTGAGANVLT
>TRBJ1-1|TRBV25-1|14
ASSEIAGAKLTEAF
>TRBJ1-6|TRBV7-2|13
ASSPMGQGGHPLH
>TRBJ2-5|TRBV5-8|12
ASSFRGVRETQY
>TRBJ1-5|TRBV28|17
ASSSGRGTRLNSNQPQH
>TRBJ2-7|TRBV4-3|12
ASSQDLGWGEQY
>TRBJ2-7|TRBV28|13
ASSLRGGSRYEQY
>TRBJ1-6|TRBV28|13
ASSLSGRGNSPLH
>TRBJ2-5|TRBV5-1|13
ASSRRFEGGETQY
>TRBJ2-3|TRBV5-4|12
ADQLAGLTDTQY
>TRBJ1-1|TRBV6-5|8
ATGSTEAF
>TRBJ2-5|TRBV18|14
ASSLRRPVGEETQY
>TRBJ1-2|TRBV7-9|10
ASSLRAGSYT
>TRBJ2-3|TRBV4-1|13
ASSQDRGGTDTQY
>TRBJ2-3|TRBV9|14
ASSQRLVGGQDTQY
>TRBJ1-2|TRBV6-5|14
ASSYGPGGLGYGYT
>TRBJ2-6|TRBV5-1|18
ASSPWTSGGRNSGANVLT